The present T cell receptor beta chain was sequenced within a study of shared clonotypes between healthy human individuals (dated by TCRdb to the early 2020s). Study-level background: Two women and three men aged 18 to 49 years were included in the cohort. Libraries were prepared and TCR repertoires were sequenced by different laboratories using diverse techniques, in order to increase sequencing depth and limit assay-specific biases. Per donor, leukapheresis produced somewhere between about 0.8 and 9.5 billion PBMCs. For each donor, three plates each were used for CD4 naive and CD4 memory, two plates were used for CD8 naive, and one plate was used for CD8 memory. The study deeply sequenced blood TCR repertoires of about five healthy adults to estimate repertoire size and the extent of clonotype sharing between individuals. Broader findings and caveats from the paper: Because the study included only a small number of donors, the genetic and exposure-history diversity represented was limited. Even with the large sequencing depth, rarefaction of the sorted-subset datasets indicated that sequencing was incomplete. Naive subsets generally had larger estimated clonotype richness than memory subsets. Pairwise subsampling led to the expectation that sequencing depth would affect the degree of clonotype sharing among donors. Sampling was restricted to blood, and TCR repertoires in tissues likely differ from the TCR repertoires found in blood. When a few donors were compared, the shared fraction of clonotypes was roughly 4.8% for naive CD4, 3.5% for naive CD8, more than 2% for memory CD4, and 0.4% for memory CD8. Higher generation probabilities were observed for clonotypes shared by all four sorted-subset donors than for non-shared clonotypes.

Comment on this clone: There is no known antigen for this receptor. The record has no base qualities; no much larger clone is one base away.

V loses 3 bases, J loses 4 bases, and the germline ends lie 16 bases apart. Via the germline V gene, CDR1 is MDHEN and CDR2 SYDVKM. There are 15 amino acids in the CDR3, from cysteine to phenylalanine inclusive. Only CDR3 DNA is held: 45 bases, read in frame from base 1. Healthy HIV-negative adults with no recently reported acute infections or vaccinations were included as donors. Every donor was a Caucasian adult residing in Nashville, Tennessee, USA. Magnetic negative selection was used to enrich CD4+ T cells, after which naive cells were positively selected on CD45RA and the negative fraction became the memory subset. After blood collection by leukapheresis, PBMCs were isolated using Ficoll-Histopaque density gradient centrifugation and then cryopreserved in the vapor phase of liquid nitrogen. Purity and quantity of every magnetically sorted T cell population were checked by analytical flow cytometry. Genomic DNA was isolated from each sorted fraction and quantified by UV absorbance on a Nanodrop 2000c.

TCR CDR3 regions were amplified from genomic DNA by multiplex PCR using the deep immunoSEQ assay. For each cell subset, the extracted genomic DNA was distributed evenly across all wells of several immunoSEQ 96-well plates, and each plate served as one replicate. For sorted subsets, each replicate PCR was loaded with about 200 ng genomic DNA, equivalent to some 27,000 T cell genomes. The purified libraries were quantified using a Qubit 3.0 fluorometer, sized with a Bioanalyzer 2100, and then quantified again using the KAPA Library Quantification kit. Every immunoSEQ 96-well plate was sequenced on a separate single-read 150-cycle Illumina NextSeq 550 flow cell. Per the original workflow: Because only junctional sequences without quality scores were contained in the immunoSEQ output, filtering matching that applied to full-length reads could not be performed. Sequences were annotated with PyIR, a Python wrapper for IgBLAST v1.9, using IMGT germline references to assign V/J genes and CDR3. Any read was removed if the V/J assignment was weak (E-value above 1e-6), the CDR3 was missing, or the read contained stop codons, out-of-frame junctions, or ambiguous translated residues. V3J clonotypes were defined by identical inferred V gene, J gene, and CDR3 amino acid sequence. Percentage overlap between repertoires was computed as shared unique clonotypes divided by the size of the smaller repertoire. RTK rarefaction, the Chao1 estimator, and Recon v2.1 estimates of unobserved clonotypes were used to assess repertoire richness. OLGA was used to compute generation probabilities for all TCRbeta clonotypes that the gDNA method yielded from a handful of donors. Here the immuneACCESS table is served through TCRdb, limited to in-frame sequences with V and J called. Missing clones are a known gap in these copies; in checked studies unresolved V genes cover under half, and the rest lacks a known reason. V, J and clone size were drawn from that table, and D and trimming were deduced from the DNA. For this sample there are approximately 2.1 million clones; 90% to 95% appear just once. The top ten clonotypes cover 0.39% of the sample.

The sample taken for sequencing was naive CD4+ T cells from PBMCs. The cell subset or site label corresponds to: CD45RA+ positively selected. The receptor was isolated from a man between 18 and 35 years old in good health. Some clones in this sample may be carry-over from other donors' samples. The chain is made from TRBV28 and TRBJ2-7; the D gene lacks a confident call. The CDR3: CASSFPAWGNYEQYF. The DNA sequence reads TGTGCCAGCAGTTTCCCCGCATGGGGTAATTACGAGCAGTACTTC.